This is a list of T cell receptor beta chains from one sample in a study of T cell responses to AZD1222 COVID-19 vaccine. Profiled with immunoSEQ multiplex PCR; TCRdb holds only in-frame clones, not every one. The table shows just under 85,000 clones, with around 86% occurring only once. The sample consisted of peripheral blood, taken on day 0 of AZD1222 vaccination. These receptors all come from an adult in good health. CDR3s include the opening cysteine and the closing phenylalanine or tryptophan. The D gene is left open where the match is weak. Some rows have no size entry. The others give once, few or many, or a class for an expanded clone.

D gene	clone size	V gene	J gene	CDR3 DNA	CDR3 protein
TRBD1	-	TRBV10-2	TRBJ2-7	TGCGCCAGCAGTGATTTTATCCTGGGACAGGGGCCCAACGAGCAGTACTTC	CASSDFILGQGPNEQYF
TRBD2	-	TRBV14	TRBJ2-1	TGTGCCAGCAGCCTCGGACTAGCGGTCAATGAGCAGTTCTTC	CASSLGLAVNEQFF
-	-	TRBV29-1	TRBJ2-3	TGCAGCGTTGAGGGGGGGCGTGTTTTTGGCACAGATACGCAGTATTTT	CSVEGGRVFGTDTQYF
-	-	TRBV9	TRBJ1-1	TGTGCCAGCAAGACAGACTTGAACACTGAAGCTTTCTTT	CASKTDLNTEAFF
-	few	TRBV7-9	TRBJ1-1	TGTGCCAGCAGCCCCAGAGGAAGGAACACTGAAGCTTTCTTT	CASSPRGRNTEAFF
-	-	TRBV25-1	TRBJ2-5	TGTGCCAGCAGAGGGCAAAGGGGGGAGACCCAGTACTTC	CASRGQRGETQYF
-	-	TRBV19	TRBJ1-4	TGTGCCAGTAGTGAAGGTGGGACCCGCGGCGAAAAACTGTTTTTT	CASSEGGTRGEKLFF
TRBD2	-	TRBV15	TRBJ2-2	TGTGCCACCAGCGGCTGGGGTAGTAGCGGGCTAAAAAGGGAGCTGTTTTTT	CATSGWGSSGLKRELFF
-	-	TRBV20-1	TRBJ2-1	TGCAGTGCTAGTGGGCAGTTCTCCTACAATGAGCAGTTCTTC	CSASGQFSYNEQFF
TRBD1	-	TRBV19	TRBJ1-5	TGTGCCAGTGACATGACAGGGGATCAGCCCCAGCATTTT	CASDMTGDQPQHF
-	-	TRBV7-8	TRBJ2-1	TGTGCCAGCAGCTTTGGCTCCCCGACCTACAATGAGCAGTTCTTC	CASSFGSPTYNEQFF
-	once	TRBV6-1	TRBJ1-2	TGTGCCAGCAGTGAAGGACGAAACCCCAAATTGAGTTTTCGGGCTAACTATGGCTACACCTTC	CASSEGRNPKLSFRANYGYTF
-	once	TRBV7-3	TRBJ2-1	TGTGCCAGCAGCTTAAAGCACCCTGGGGGGGAGCAGTTCTTC	CASSLKHPGGEQFF
TRBD1	-	TRBV5-6	TRBJ2-7	TGTGCCAGCACCCTTTTGGGGACAGGGTCCTACGAGCAGTACTTC	CASTLLGTGSYEQYF
-	-	TRBV28	TRBJ1-2	TGTGCCAGCAGTCCGGAAAGGGGCTACACCTTC	CASSPERGYTF